The present entry profiles one T cell receptor (beta chain) with its context. Its antigen is not identified. This record belongs to a study of cytomegalovirus exposure and HLA in healthy donors. With 60 Vbeta and 13 Jbeta primers, the PCR was carried out. Clones were sequenced by immunoSEQ multiplex PCR, and TCRdb holds only the in-frame ones, with some missing. The sample consists of under 200,000 clones, roughly three quarters of them appearing once. General study findings and limits: It was assumed in the presence/absence analyses that sequencing depth was roughly uniform across donors.

The donors comprised healthy bone marrow donors. The germline V gene has CDR1 SGHTA and CDR2 FQGNSA. The trim removed 1 base at V and 7 bases at J, leaving 14 bases unmatched. The CDR3 has 18 amino acids. The chain joins TRBV7-2 to TRBJ2-2; 8 nucleotides line up with TRBD2. This TCR derives from a male donor in good health and CMV-seropositive. The source material was PBMCs. CDR3 nucleotide sequence: TGTGCCAGCAGCTTAGGTTCACCGTTAGCGGGATCCAACGGGGAGCTGTTTTTT. Translated: CASSLGSPLAGSNGELFF.